These 28 T cell receptor beta chains were all obtained from the same sample, sequenced in a study of blood T cell repertoires in COVID-19 (TCRdb year 2020). Libraries came from the immunoSEQ multiplex PCR assay. This immuneACCESS table, as held by TCRdb, lists in-frame sequences with V and J called but not all clones. Of the missing ones, under half trace to an unresolved V gene in checked studies; the others have no known cause. This sample is represented by roughly 100,000 clones; more than 70% of them were singletons. Clones ranked in the top ten supply about 20% of the sample. Sequencing used peripheral blood. These receptors were taken from a human donor in a cohort sampled during active COVID-19.

This clone was recorded only once. The chain employs TRBV12-3 or TRBV12-4 and TRBJ2-3; D is possibly TRBD2 (5 bases). V lost 7 bases to trimming and J lost 6 bases, with 8 bases between them. The length of the CDR3 is 11 residues. The CDR3: CASTGMDTQYF. The CDR3 DNA reads TGTGCCAGCACGGGGATGGATACGCAGTATTTT.

The chain carries TRBV5-1 and TRBJ1-4; 7 bases align to TRBD1. The germline gives CDR1 SGHRS, CDR2 YFSETQ. The trim removed 2 bases at V and 2 bases at J, leaving 6 bases unmatched. The CDR3 sequence is 16 residues long. The CDR3 sequence is CASSLGGTTTNEKLFF. The CDR3 nucleotides read TGCGCCAGCAGCTTAGGGGGCACGACGACTAATGAAAAACTGTTTTTT. Based on the CDR3 plus reference TRBV5-1 and TRBJ1-4, the full variable domain is KAGVTQTPRYLIKTRGQQVTLSCSPISGHRSVSWYQQTPGQGLQFLFEYFSETQRNKGNFPGRFSGRQFSNSRSEMNVSTLELGDSALYLCASSLGGTTTNEKLFFGSGTQLSVL.

The rearrangement links TRBV11-2 to TRBJ1-1; possibly TRBD1 for D (5 bases). The CDR3 has 15 amino acids. Trimming pared 2 bases from V and 6 bases from J, leaving 16 bases between. CDR1 and CDR2 from the germline V gene are SGHAT and FQNNGV. The CDR3 DNA reads as TGTGCCAGCAGCTTAAACGTGGGGGGACTCGCTGAAGCTTTCTTT. Residues: CASSLNVGGLAEAFF.

As to this clone: The sample holds other DNA sequences that translate to the same CDR3. J is TRBJ2-7 and V is TRBV9; 7 bases match TRBD2. Germline V gene lookup returns CDR1 SGDLS and CDR2 YYNGEE. Trimming removed 4 bases from V and 2 bases from J; junction bases left unmatched: 3. The CDR3 extends over 13 amino acids. CDR3 region: CASSPGGPYEQYF. CDR3 nucleotide sequence: TGTGCCAGCAGCCCGGGGGGTCCCTACGAGCAGTACTTC.

This rearrangement joins TRBV5-1 to TRBJ2-5, with 13 bases that match TRBD2. The V and J ends lost 4 bases and 3 bases, in that order; junction bases with no gene match: 3. The germline V gene encodes CDR1 SGHRS and CDR2 YFSETQ. CDR3 length equals 15 residues. The CDR3 DNA follows: TGCGCCAGCAGCCAGGGGACTAGCGGGAAAGAGACCCAGTACTTC. This encodes CASSQGTSGKETQYF.

The count of this clone is one. The CDR3 reads CASSKDGGRDYGYTF. CDR3 coding DNA: TGCGCCAGCAGCAAGGACGGGGGGCGCGACTATGGCTACACCTTC. The J gene is TRBJ1-2, the V gene TRBV5-1, with D perhaps TRBD1 (6 bases). The V gene's germline CDR1 is SGHRS and CDR2 YFSETQ. This CDR3 has 15 amino acids. The V and J ends lost 4 bases and 3 bases respectively, with 16 bases between them.

The V and J genes are TRBV27 and TRBJ1-1, with 9 bases that match TRBD1. V was pared by 5 bases and J by 4 bases, with 11 bases of the junction left unmatched. Germline lookup yields CDR1 MNHEY and CDR2 SMNVEV (reference sequence). The CDR3 is 16 residues long. The CDR3 DNA reads TGTGCCAGCAGTCTCAAAACAGGGGGCAGAGGCACTGAAGCTTTCTTT. Translation: CASSLKTGGRGTEAFF.

The chain carries TRBV14 and TRBJ2-1, with 8 bases that match TRBD2. The CDR3 covers 18 residues. The V gene end was trimmed by 0 bases and the J gene end by 5 bases; junction bases not matched to a gene: 12. Germline V gene data show CDR1 as SGHDN and CDR2 as FVKESK. The CDR3 sequence is CASSQDGVAGSMHNEQFF. CDR3 sequence (DNA): TGTGCCAGCAGCCAAGATGGAGTAGCGGGGTCCATGCACAATGAGCAGTTCTTC.

J is TRBJ1-1 and V is TRBV29-1, with 7 bases fitting TRBD1. Germline V gene data show CDR1 as SQVTM and CDR2 as ANQGSEA. The J segment lost 5 bases and the V segment lost 2 bases, leaving 2 bases of the junction unmatched. The CDR3 extends over 12 amino acids. CDR3 in DNA: TGCAGCGTTGAACGACAGGGAACTGAAGCTTTCTTT. Protein product: CSVERQGTEAFF.

This clone was recorded only once. The chain joins TRBV28 to TRBJ2-3; 10 positions match TRBD2. Germline V gene lookup returns CDR1 MDHEN and CDR2 SYDVKM. Trimming removed 8 bases from V and 5 bases from J; junction bases left unmatched: 10. This CDR3 comprises 15 residues. The chain's CDR3 is CASSNQREGVDTQYF. CDR3 DNA sequence: TGTGCCAGCTCGAACCAGCGGGAGGGTGTAGATACGCAGTATTTT.

The CDR3 region has the DNA TGTGCCAGCTCACCAGCGCCAGCAGGGGGGAACACTGAAGCTTTCTTT. Protein sequence: CASSPAPAGGNTEAFF. The V gene is TRBV18, the J gene TRBJ1-1; 7 bases match TRBD1. The CDR3 extends over 16 amino acids. Losses at the gene ends were 2 bases for V and 1 base for J; bases not matched to a gene: 7. Germline values: CDR1 KGHSH, CDR2 LQKENI.

In DNA form, the CDR3 reads TGTGCCAGCAGCCCCCAAGTAGGCACGGGTGAGCAGTTCTTC. Protein product: CASSPQVGTGEQFF. The chain has TRBV2 and TRBJ2-1, with D unresolved. CDR3 length: 14 residues. V lost 6 bases and J 9 bases, leaving 18 bases between the germline ends. Looked up from germline, CDR1 is SNHLY and CDR2 is FYNNEI.

Only one count was recorded for this clone. This chain links TRBV4-2 with TRBJ2-5; D uncertain. The CDR3 runs 12 residues. Germline CDR1 is LGHNA and CDR2 is YNFKEQ. V lost 2 bases and J 4 bases, leaving 5 bases between the germline ends. The CDR3: CASSQPGETQYF. As DNA, the CDR3 is TGTGCCAGCAGCCAACCGGGAGAGACCCAGTACTTC.

The chain has TRBV21-1 and TRBJ2-7; the table's D call, TRBD2, was not checked against the DNA. TRBV21-1 is shown as a pseudogene. The CDR3 contains 16 residues. The CDR3 coding sequence is TGTGCCAGCAACGATTTAAGAAAGCACCCCTCCTACGAGCAGTACTTC. Its protein is CASNDLRKHPSYEQYF.

The CDR3 DNA reads TGTGCCAGCAGCGATCGACTTACAGGGGAGCAGTACTTC. This translates into CASSDRLTGEQYF. V usage is TRBV9 and J usage is TRBJ2-7; a possible D gene is TRBD1 (6 bases). The ends were cut back, 3 bases at V and 7 bases at J, with 14 bases in the middle. Per the germline V gene, CDR1 is SGDLS and CDR2 is YYNGEE. CDR3 length: 13 residues. Based on the CDR3 plus reference TRBV9 and TRBJ2-7, the full variable domain is DSGVTQTPKHLITATGQRVTLRCSPRSGDLSVYWYQQSLDQGLQFLIQYYNGEERAKGNILERFSAQQFPDLHSELNLSSLELGDSALYFCASSDRLTGEQYFGPGTRLTVT.

This clone has only a few counts. The chain recombines TRBV9 with TRBJ1-3; unclear D gene. CDR1 is SGDLS and CDR2 is YYNGEE in the germline V gene. V shed 1 base and J shed 2 bases, with 7 bases lying between them. CDR3 length: 14 amino acids. CDR3 in DNA: TGTGCCAGCAGCGTACGGAGCGCTGGAAACACCATATATTTT. Translation: CASSVRSAGNTIYF.

The chain combines TRBV20-1 with TRBJ2-3, with a weak D call TRBD2 (5 bases). The ends were cut back, 3 bases at V and 4 bases at J, with 11 bases in the middle. Germline assignment: CDR1 DFQATT and CDR2 SNEGSKA (reference sequence). The CDR3 runs 13 residues. The CDR3 region has the DNA TGCAGTGCTAGTAGAATAGCGTCAGATACGCAGTATTTT. Translation gives CSASRIASDTQYF.

This CDR3 is CASSQSLLREQFF. Written as DNA, the CDR3 is TGTGCCAGCAGCCAATCACTCTTACGTGAGCAGTTCTTC. The rearrangement joins TRBV3-1 (or the pseudogene TRBV3-2) to TRBJ2-1; D gene unclear. The CDR3 extends over 13 amino acids. Germline V gene data show CDR1 as LGHDT and CDR2 as YNNKEL (reference sequence). Trimming removed 2 bases from V and 9 bases from J, with 11 bases in between.

V gene TRBV24-1 combines with J gene TRBJ2-5, with 8 bases identical to TRBD1. The germline CDR1 and CDR2 sequences are KGHDR and SFDVKD. CDR3 length: 16 amino acids. The V segment lost 8 bases and the J segment 0 bases; nucleotides outside the gene matches: 10. The CDR3 coding sequence is TGTGCCACCACCCCGGGTGGACAGGGCCACCAAGAGACCCAGTACTTC. Protein sequence: CATTPGGQGHQETQYF.

The chain has TRBV6-5 and TRBJ2-7; weak D call: TRBD1 (6 bases). The CDR3 runs 14 residues. The germline V and J ends were trimmed by 6 bases and 0 bases, with 12 bases remaining between them. CDR1 MNHEY and CDR2 SVGAGI come from the germline V gene. This CDR3 reads CASSFTGSSYEQYF. The CDR3 DNA reads TGTGCCAGCAGCTTTACAGGGAGCTCCTACGAGCAGTACTTC.

V gene TRBV3-1 (or the pseudogene TRBV3-2) combines with J gene TRBJ1-4; no clear D. The V gene's germline CDR1 is LGHDT and CDR2 YNNKEL (reference sequence). This CDR3 has 12 residues. With 2 bases removed from V and 4 bases from J, the gap between germline ends came to 2 bases. CDR3: CASSQLNEKLFF. DNA for the CDR3: TGTGCCAGCAGCCAACTTAATGAAAAACTGTTTTTT.

The chain couples TRBV18 to TRBJ1-6; D perhaps matches TRBD1 (5 bases). Germline V gene data show CDR1 as KGHSH and CDR2 as LQKENI. The V end lost 3 bases, the J end lost 7 bases, and 13 bases lay between the germline ends. The CDR3 length is 15 residues. CDR3 nucleotide sequence: TGTGCCAGCTCACCGCCCGGGGGTATGAATTCACCCCTCCACTTT. It encodes CASSPPGGMNSPLHF.

V and J are TRBV11-2 and TRBJ2-7; 8 nucleotides match TRBD2. With 3 bases clipped from V and 1 base from J, the junction kept 17 bases outside the gene matches. The CDR3 contains 19 residues. Germline values: CDR1 SGHAT, CDR2 FQNNGV. The CDR3 reads CASSLTPGLGASGSYEQYF. In DNA, the CDR3 is TGTGCCAGCAGCTTGACTCCGGGACTAGGCGCCTCGGGGTCCTACGAGCAGTACTTC.

This clone occurred a few times. V gene TRBV25-1 combines with J gene TRBJ2-1; D is perhaps TRBD1 (6 bases). The CDR3 has 16 amino acids. V lost 4 bases, J lost 0 bases, and 13 bases lay in between. Germline V gene sequence: CDR1 MGHDK, CDR2 SYGVNS. The CDR3 is CASSVTGTSSYNEQFF. CDR3 nucleotides: TGTGCCAGCAGTGTCACAGGGACCAGCTCCTACAATGAGCAGTTCTTC.

V is TRBV3-1 (or the pseudogene TRBV3-2) and J is TRBJ1-2; 9 bases line up with TRBD1. The germline V gene has CDR1 LGHDT and CDR2 YNNKEL (reference sequence). The V and J ends lost 2 bases and 8 bases, in that order; junction bases with no gene match: 6. This CDR3 has 14 residues. This CDR3 reads CASSQTGGAEGYTF. The CDR3 DNA sequence: TGTGCCAGCAGCCAAACAGGGGGCGCTGAAGGCTACACCTTC.

The DNA for the CDR3 is TGTGCCAGCAGTTTTCGAGGAGCCGGAGCTTTCTTT. It is translated as CASSFRGAGAFF. This chain uses TRBV28 with TRBJ1-1; the D is unclear. Germline V gene sequence: CDR1 MDHEN, CDR2 SYDVKM. The V end lost 3 bases, the J end lost 10 bases, and 12 bases lay between the germline ends. This CDR3 has 12 amino acids.

In the case of this clone: A junction end diverges from the germline sequence, so it may reflect a read error. The chain combines TRBV28 with TRBJ1-1; 7 bases are a match to TRBD1. Germline CDR1 is MDHEN and CDR2 is SYDVKM. The CDR3 loop spans 16 amino acids. The chain's CDR3 is CASILNRGLMNTEAFF. CDR3 sequence (DNA): TGTGCCAGCATTTTAAACAGGGGACTCATGAACACTGAAGCTTTCTTT.

V usage is TRBV18 and J usage is TRBJ1-4; D is perhaps TRBD1 (6 bases). Between the trimmed V and J ends, which lost 8 bases and 3 bases, there was a span of 13 bases. In germline, CDR1 is KGHSH, CDR2 LQKENI. CDR3 length: 14 residues. The CDR3 loop is CASAFGGPNEKLFF. CDR3 nucleotide sequence: TGTGCCAGCGCTTTCGGGGGGCCTAATGAAAAACTGTTTTTT.